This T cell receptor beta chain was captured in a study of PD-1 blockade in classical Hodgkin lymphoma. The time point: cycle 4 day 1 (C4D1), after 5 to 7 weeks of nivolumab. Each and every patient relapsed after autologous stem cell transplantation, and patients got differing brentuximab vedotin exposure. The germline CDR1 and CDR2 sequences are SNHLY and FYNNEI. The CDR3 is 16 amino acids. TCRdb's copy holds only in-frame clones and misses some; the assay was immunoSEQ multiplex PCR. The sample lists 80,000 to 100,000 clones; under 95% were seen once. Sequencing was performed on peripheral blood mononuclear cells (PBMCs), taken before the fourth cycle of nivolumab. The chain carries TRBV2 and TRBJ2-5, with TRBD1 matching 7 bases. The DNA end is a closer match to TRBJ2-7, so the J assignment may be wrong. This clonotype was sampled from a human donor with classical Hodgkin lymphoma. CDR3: CASSEGQIFVAYEQYF. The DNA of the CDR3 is TGTGCCAGCAGTGAGGGACAGATATTTGTAGCCTACGAGCAGTACTTC.